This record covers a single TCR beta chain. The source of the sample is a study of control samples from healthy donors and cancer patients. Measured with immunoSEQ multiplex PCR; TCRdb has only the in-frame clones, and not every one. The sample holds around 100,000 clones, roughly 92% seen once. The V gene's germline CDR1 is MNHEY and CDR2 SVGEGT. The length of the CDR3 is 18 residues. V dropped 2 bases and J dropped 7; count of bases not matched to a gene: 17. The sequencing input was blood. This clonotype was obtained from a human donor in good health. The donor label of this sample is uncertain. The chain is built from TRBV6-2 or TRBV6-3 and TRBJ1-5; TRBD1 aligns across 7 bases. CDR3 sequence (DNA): TGTGCCAGCAGTTACCCACCAGGACGACAGGGAATTATCCAGCCCCAGCATTTT. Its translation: CASSYPPGRQGIIQPQHF.